The following is a T cell receptor beta chain sequence with its context. Its target antigen remains unknown. One base away there is no much larger clone; base qualities are not given. Sample time point, as interpreted from the label and publication: newly diagnosed GD, antithyroid drugs for less than 3 months. For both TCR sequencing and RNA sequencing, RNA was extracted from PBMCs using TRIzol. The diagnosis of Graves' disease followed American Thyroid Association guidelines. The patients came from an endocrinology department in Xi'an, China. Each patient gave about 9.1 milliliters of peripheral blood, collected in an EDTA anticoagulant tube. Ficoll Paque Plus density gradient separation was used to isolate PBMCs, and no further T cell sorting was performed. An Agilent 2100 Bioanalyzer and agarose gel were used to check RNA quality, while a NanoDrop 2000 measured RNA concentration. Library generation was performed with multiplex PCR. Instrument used: Illumina HiSeq 4000. To build TCR beta libraries, CDR3 regions were amplified by Arm-PCR using iRepertoire HTBI primers. Before sequencing, the PCR products went through gel purification. The original methods were these. A total of under 80 TRBV and some 13 TRBJ segments were identified across samples and were used for gene usage analysis of CDR3 amino acid clonotypes. COPE and FqMerger were used to merge filtered high-quality paired reads into contigs. BLAST was used to align contigs to IMGT TRBV, TRBD and TRBJ reference genes, with CDR3 defined following IMGT. Clonotypes above 0.1% frequency were classified as highly expanded clones. Shannon entropy served as the measure of repertoire diversity, while the Gini coefficient captured V-J evenness. A clonotype found in more than one individual was treated as public. TCRdb applied fastp at Q25 and MiXCR to the public reads, then kept only in-frame beta chains. Rows with one shared CDR3 protein collapse into an entry with the most common genes and DNA. The authors' filters were not applied to this entry. The sample table holds hundreds of thousands of distinct CDR3 sequences, of which around an eighth were seen once. Roughly 10% of the sample belongs to the ten largest clones.

The data belong to a study of regulatory T cells in long-lasting Graves disease listed by TCRdb under 2021. A note on the overall study: Patients with newly diagnosed Graves' disease had been on antithyroid drugs for under 3 months. Peripheral blood TCR sequencing and RNA sequencing compared persistent Graves' disease patients with newly diagnosed Graves' disease patients. The study was registered as a clinical trial and conducted in China. A total of about 35 samples underwent TCR sequencing, from roughly 13 patients with persistent Graves' disease and 20 or so patients with newly diagnosed Graves' disease. What the authors observed across the whole study: Peripheral blood alone was examined, since thyroid tissue, which constituted the primary lesion, could not be accessed. Patients with persistent disease shared more public clonotypes (about 2,500) than newly diagnosed patients did (approximately 1,000). TRBV28, TRBJ1-2 and TRBJ2-5 were preferentially used in persistent disease, while TRBV20-1 and TRBJ2-1 were favored in newly diagnosed disease. The small sample size was acknowledged by the authors as a limitation that may reduce accuracy. Sequencing and analysis were limited to the TCR beta chain. Lower TCR Shannon entropy and fewer highly expanded clones were observed in persistent Graves' disease patients than in newly diagnosed patients, which suggested clonal expansion.

The trim is 0 bases for V and 0 bases for J, with a gap of 18 bases between the germline ends. From the cysteine through the phenylalanine, the CDR3 covers 18 amino acids. The CDR3 DNA has 54 bases and is translated from base 1. CDR1 and CDR2 are read off the germline V gene (reference sequence) as GTSNPN and SVGIG. This sample also appeared in a second study, on T cells in Graves' hyperthyroidism and ophthalmopathy. As the second study states: A patient counted as having stable Graves' hyperthyroidism if no progression to ophthalmopathy occurred over 18 months of follow-up. Hyperthyroidism patients were newly diagnosed, with disease duration under 2 months, and aged 18 to 65 years. The study excluded patients with uncontrolled infections, other autoimmune diseases, pregnancy or lactation. Clinical symptoms, serum thyroxine and TRAb, thyroid ultrasound, and orbital computed tomography formed the basis for the diagnoses. The TCR CDR3 was subjected to a first round of RT-PCR using the HTBI primer set and the Qiagen OneStep RT-PCR kit. Blood samples also contained most of the expanded thyroid clonotypes (frequency above 0.001), which suggests that blood repertoires may reflect thyroid immune responses. A 13 V-J signature model separated ophthalmopathy from stable hyperthyroidism, with approximately 87% sensitivity and 81.08% specificity in cross-validation and 80%/75% in testing. During validation, the model predicted progression to ophthalmopathy a median of approximately 6.5 months ahead of onset, with roughly 65% sensitivity and roughly 72% specificity. A discovery cohort of approximately 97 patients, 43 with Graves' ophthalmopathy and fewer than 65 with stable Graves' hyperthyroidism, was used to find distinguishing TCR V-J signatures. An independent validation cohort of 18 to 20 hyperthyroidism patients and over 15 patients who later progressed to ophthalmopathy tested prospective prediction of ophthalmopathy. The roughly 94 discovery patients were randomly split 7:3 into training and test sets. In several Graves' hyperthyroidism patients, the study also compared T-cell repertoires from thyroid tissue with T-cell repertoires from blood. Following sampling, methimazole starting at 30 mg daily was given to hyperthyroidism patients, and high-dose intravenous methylprednisolone was given to ophthalmopathy patients. The libraries were constructed in a second round of multiplex PCR and then size-selected and purified. The libraries were sequenced on an Illumina HiSeq2000 using paired-end 100 bp reads. SOAPnuke was used to process the raw data, removing reads that contained adapters or uncalled bases, had a mean Phred below 15, or lacked an exact match to the constant primer or identifier. High-quality paired reads were merged with COPE v1.2.5, and unique nucleotide sequences were defined as clonotypes. MiTCR v1.1 was used to align the clonotypes against IMGT TRBV, TRBD and TRBJ reference segments. The analysis included only V-J combinations with a frequency above 0.0001, which together covered 99% to 99.2% of the repertoires. The TCS score was defined as the ratio of F50 (clonal expansion) to E x V (chaos), calculated using BLOSUM62-based TCRdist between CDR3 peptides within each V-J. Welch's t-statistics and random forest reduced several hundred V-J features to 10 to 15, which were used in a naive Bayes classifier (R e1071). No statistical method was used to fix the sample size in advance, and group allocation was not hidden from the investigators. The paper reports TCR Vbeta CDR3 sequencing of more than 120 peripheral blood samples: under 45 ophthalmopathy, about 75 hyperthyroidism and 17 progressor patients.

The chain is made from TRBV30 and TRBJ1-5, with the D gene not clear enough to name. This specimen consisted of peripheral blood mononuclear cells (PBMCs), obtained at new diagnosis, from a patient treated with antithyroid drugs. This TCR derives from a young man with Graves disease. Donor details come from another sample of the same person, matched by shared clones. This receptor has the CDR3 CAWSVQSVGGHSNQPQHF. The base sequence is TGTGCCTGGAGTGTACAGAGTGTGGGTGGGCATAGCAATCAGCCCCAGCATTTT.